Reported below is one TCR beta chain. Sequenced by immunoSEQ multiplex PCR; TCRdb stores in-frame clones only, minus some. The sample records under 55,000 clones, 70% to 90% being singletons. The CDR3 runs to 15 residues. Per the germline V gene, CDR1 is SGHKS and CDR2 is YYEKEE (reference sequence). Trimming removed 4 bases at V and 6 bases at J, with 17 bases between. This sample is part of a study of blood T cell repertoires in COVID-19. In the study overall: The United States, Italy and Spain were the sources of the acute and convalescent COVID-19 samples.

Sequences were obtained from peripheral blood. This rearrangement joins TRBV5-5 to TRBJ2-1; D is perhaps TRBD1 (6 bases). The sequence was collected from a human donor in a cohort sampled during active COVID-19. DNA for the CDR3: TGTGCCAGCAGCGCCCGGGACAACACGGGCAATGAGCAGTTCTTC. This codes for CASSARDNTGNEQFF.